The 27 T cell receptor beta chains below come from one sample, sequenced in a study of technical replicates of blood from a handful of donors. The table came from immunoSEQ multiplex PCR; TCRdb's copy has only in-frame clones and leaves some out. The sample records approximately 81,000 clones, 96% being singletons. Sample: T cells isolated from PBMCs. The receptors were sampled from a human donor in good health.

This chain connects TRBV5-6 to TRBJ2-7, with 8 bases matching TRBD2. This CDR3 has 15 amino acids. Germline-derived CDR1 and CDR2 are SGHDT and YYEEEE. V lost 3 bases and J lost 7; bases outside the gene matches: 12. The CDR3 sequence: CASSSVGGGPQEQYF. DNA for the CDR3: TGTGCCAGCAGCTCTGTCGGGGGGGGGCCTCAGGAGCAGTACTTC.

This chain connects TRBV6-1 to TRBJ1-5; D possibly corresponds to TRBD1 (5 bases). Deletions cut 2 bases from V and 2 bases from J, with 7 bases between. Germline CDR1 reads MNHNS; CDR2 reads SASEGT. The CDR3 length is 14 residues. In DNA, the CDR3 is TGTGCCAGCAGTGAAAGGGGCGGCAATCAGCCCCAGCATTTT. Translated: CASSERGGNQPQHF.

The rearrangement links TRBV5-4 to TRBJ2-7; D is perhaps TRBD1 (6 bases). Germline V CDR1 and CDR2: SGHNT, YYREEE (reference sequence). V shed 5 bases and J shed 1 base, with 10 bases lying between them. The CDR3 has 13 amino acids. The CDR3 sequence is CASRPGESYEQYF. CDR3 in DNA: TGTGCCAGCAGGCCAGGGGAATCCTACGAGCAGTACTTC.

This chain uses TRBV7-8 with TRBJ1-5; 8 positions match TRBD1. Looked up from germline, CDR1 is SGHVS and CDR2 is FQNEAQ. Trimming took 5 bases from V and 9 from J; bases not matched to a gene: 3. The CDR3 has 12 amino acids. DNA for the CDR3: TGTGCCAGCAGCGGACAGGGTCTGCCCCAGCATTTT. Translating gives CASSGQGLPQHF.

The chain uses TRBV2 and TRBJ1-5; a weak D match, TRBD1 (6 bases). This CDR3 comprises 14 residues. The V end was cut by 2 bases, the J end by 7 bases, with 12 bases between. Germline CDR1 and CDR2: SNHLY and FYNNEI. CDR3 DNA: TGTGCCAGCAGTGAAATCAGGGGCTGGCAGCCCCAGCATTTT. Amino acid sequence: CASSEIRGWQPQHF. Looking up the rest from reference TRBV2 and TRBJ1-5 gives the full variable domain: EPEVTQTPSHQVTQMGQEVILRCVPISNHLYFYWYRQILGQKVEFLVSFYNNEISEKSEIFDDQFSVERPDGSNFTLKIRSTKLEDSAMYFCASSEIRGWQPQHFGDGTRLSIL.

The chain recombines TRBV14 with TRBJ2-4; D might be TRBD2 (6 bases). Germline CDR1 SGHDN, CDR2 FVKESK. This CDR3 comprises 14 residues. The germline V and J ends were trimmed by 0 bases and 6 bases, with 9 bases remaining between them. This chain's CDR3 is CASSQDREVNIQYF. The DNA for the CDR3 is TGTGCCAGCAGCCAAGACAGGGAGGTAAACATTCAGTACTTC.

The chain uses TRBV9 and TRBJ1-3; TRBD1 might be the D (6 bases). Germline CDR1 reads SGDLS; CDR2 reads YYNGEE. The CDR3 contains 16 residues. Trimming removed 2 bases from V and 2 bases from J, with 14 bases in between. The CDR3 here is CASSVFPGETGNTIYF. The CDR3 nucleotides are TGTGCCAGCAGCGTCTTCCCAGGGGAAACTGGAAACACCATATATTTT. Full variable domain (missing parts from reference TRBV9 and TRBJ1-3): DSGVTQTPKHLITATGQRVTLRCSPRSGDLSVYWYQQSLDQGLQFLIQYYNGEERAKGNILERFSAQQFPDLHSELNLSSLELGDSALYFCASSVFPGETGNTIYFGEGSWLTVV.

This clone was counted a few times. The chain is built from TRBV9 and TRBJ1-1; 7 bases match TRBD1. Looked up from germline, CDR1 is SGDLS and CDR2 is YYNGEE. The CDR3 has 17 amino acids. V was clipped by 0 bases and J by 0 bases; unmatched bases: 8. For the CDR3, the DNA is TGTGCCAGCAGCGTAGCTGAGGGGACAGACGTGAACACTGAAGCTTTCTTT. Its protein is CASSVAEGTDVNTEAFF. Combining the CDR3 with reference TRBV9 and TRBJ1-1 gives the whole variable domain DSGVTQTPKHLITATGQRVTLRCSPRSGDLSVYWYQQSLDQGLQFLIQYYNGEERAKGNILERFSAQQFPDLHSELNLSSLELGDSALYFCASSVAEGTDVNTEAFFGQGTRLTVV.

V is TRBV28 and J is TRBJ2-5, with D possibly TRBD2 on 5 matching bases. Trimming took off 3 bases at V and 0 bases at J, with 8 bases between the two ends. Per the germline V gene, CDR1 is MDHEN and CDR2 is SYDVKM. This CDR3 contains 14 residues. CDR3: CASSLSGNQETQYF. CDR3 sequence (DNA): TGTGCCAGCAGTTTGTCGGGAAACCAAGAGACCCAGTACTTC.

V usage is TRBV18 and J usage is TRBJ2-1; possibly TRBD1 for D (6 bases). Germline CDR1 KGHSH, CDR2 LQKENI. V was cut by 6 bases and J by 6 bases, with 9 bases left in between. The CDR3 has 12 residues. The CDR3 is CASSLDSNEQFF. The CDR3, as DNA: TGTGCCAGCTCTCTGGACAGCAATGAGCAGTTCTTC. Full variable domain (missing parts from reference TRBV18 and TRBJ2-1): NAGVMQNPRHLVRRRGQEARLRCSPMKGHSHVYWYRQLPEEGLKFMVYLQKENIIDESGMPKERFSAEFPKEGPSILRIQQVVRGDSAAYFCASSLDSNEQFFGPGTRLTVL.

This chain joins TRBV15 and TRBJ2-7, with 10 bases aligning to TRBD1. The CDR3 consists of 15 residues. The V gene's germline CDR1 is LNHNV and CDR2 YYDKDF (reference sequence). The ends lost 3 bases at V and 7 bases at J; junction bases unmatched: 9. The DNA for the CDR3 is TGTGCCACCAGCAGGGGGGGACAGGGGTTGCGGGAGCAGTACTTC. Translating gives CATSRGGQGLREQYF.

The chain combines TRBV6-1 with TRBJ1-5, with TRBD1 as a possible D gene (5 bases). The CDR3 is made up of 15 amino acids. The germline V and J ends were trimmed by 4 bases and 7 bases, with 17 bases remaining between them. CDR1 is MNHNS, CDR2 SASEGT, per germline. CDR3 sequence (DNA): TGTGCCAGCAGTGCGCCGGCAGGGTCTCTACAGCCCCAGCATTTT. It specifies CASSAPAGSLQPQHF.

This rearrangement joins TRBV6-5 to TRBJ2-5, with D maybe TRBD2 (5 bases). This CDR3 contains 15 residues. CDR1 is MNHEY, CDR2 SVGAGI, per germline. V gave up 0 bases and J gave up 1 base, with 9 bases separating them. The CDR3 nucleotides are TGTGCCAGCAGTTACTCTTTCGGGATCCAAGAGACCCAGTACTTC. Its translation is CASSYSFGIQETQYF.

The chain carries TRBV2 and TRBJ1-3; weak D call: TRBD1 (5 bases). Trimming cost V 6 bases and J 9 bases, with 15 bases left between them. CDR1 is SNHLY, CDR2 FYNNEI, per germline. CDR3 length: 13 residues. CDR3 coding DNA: TGTGCCAGCAGGCGGGACGCGTGGGCCACCATATATTTT. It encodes CASRRDAWATIYF.

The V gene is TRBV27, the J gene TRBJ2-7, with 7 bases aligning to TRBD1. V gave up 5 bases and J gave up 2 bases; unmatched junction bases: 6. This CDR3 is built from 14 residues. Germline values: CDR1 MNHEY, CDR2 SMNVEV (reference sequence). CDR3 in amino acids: CASSGEGGPYEQYF. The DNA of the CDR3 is TGTGCCAGCAGTGGAGAAGGGGGCCCCTACGAGCAGTACTTC.

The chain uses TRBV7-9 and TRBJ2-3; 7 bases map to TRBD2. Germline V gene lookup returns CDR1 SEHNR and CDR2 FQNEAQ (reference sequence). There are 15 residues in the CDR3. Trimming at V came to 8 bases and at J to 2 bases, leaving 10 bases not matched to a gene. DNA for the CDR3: TGTGCCAGCGGGCTGATAGCGGGTATCACAGATACGCAGTATTTT. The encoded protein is CASGLIAGITDTQYF.

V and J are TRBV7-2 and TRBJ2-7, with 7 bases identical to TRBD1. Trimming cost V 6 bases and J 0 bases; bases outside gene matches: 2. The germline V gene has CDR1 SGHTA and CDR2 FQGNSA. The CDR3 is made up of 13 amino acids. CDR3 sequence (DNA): TGTGCCAGCAGTAGGACAGGCTCCTACGAGCAGTACTTC. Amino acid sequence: CASSRTGSYEQYF.

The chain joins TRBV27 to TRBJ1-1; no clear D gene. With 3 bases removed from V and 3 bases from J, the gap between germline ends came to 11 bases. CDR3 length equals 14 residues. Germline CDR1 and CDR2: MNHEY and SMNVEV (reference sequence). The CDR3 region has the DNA TGTGCCAGCAGTTTTTACGGCGGGGACACTGAAGCTTTCTTT. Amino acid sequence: CASSFYGGDTEAFF.

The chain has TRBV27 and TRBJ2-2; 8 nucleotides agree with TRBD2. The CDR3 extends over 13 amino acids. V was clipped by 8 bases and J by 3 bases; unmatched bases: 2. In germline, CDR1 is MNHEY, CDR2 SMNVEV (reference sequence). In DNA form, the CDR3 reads TGTGCCAGCGGGACTAGAGACACCGGGGAGCTGTTTTTT. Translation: CASGTRDTGELFF.

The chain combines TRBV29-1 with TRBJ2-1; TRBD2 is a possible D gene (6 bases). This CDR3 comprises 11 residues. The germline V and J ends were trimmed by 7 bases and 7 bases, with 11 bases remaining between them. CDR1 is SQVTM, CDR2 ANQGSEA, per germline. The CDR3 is CSAPGVNEQFF. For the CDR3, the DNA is TGCAGCGCCCCGGGGGTTAATGAGCAGTTCTTC.

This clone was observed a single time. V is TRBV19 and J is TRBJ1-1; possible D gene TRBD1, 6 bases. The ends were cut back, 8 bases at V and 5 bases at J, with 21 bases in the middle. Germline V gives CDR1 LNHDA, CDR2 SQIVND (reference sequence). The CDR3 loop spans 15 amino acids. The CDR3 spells CASGGQGFSGTEAFF. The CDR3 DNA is TGTGCCAGTGGGGGCCAAGGCTTCTCCGGAACTGAAGCTTTCTTT.

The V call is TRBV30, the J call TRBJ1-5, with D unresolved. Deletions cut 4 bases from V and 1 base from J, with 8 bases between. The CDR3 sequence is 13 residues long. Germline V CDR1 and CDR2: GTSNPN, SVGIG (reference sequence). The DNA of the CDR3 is TGTGCCTGGAACGCACAAAGCAATCAGCCCCAGCATTTT. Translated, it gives CAWNAQSNQPQHF.

In DNA form, the CDR3 reads TGTGCCAGCTCTGCGGGAAGTCAAGAGACCCAGTACTTC. It encodes CASSAGSQETQYF. This rearrangement joins TRBV18 to TRBJ2-5, with a tentative D call TRBD2 (6 bases). Trimming took off 6 bases at V and 2 bases at J, with 10 bases between the two ends. There are 13 residues in the CDR3. From germline, CDR1 is KGHSH and CDR2 LQKENI.

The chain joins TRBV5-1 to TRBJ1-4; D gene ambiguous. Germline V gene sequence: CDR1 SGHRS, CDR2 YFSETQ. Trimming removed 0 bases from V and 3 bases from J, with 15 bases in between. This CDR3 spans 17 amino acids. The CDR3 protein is CASSLGGSNAPNEKLFF. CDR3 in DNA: TGCGCCAGCAGCTTGGGCGGTTCGAATGCCCCTAATGAAAAACTGTTTTTT.

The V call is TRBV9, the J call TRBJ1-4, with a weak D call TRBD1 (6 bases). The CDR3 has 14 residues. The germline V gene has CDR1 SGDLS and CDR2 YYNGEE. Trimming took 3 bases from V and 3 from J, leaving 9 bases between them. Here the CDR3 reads CASSAKGANEKLFF. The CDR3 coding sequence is TGTGCCAGCAGCGCGAAGGGGGCTAATGAAAAACTGTTTTTT. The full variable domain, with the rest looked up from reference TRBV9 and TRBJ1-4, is DSGVTQTPKHLITATGQRVTLRCSPRSGDLSVYWYQQSLDQGLQFLIQYYNGEERAKGNILERFSAQQFPDLHSELNLSSLELGDSALYFCASSAKGANEKLFFGSGTQLSVL.

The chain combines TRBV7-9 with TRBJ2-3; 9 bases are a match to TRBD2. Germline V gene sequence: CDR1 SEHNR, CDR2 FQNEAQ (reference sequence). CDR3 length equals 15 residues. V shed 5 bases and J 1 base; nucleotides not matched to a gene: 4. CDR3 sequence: CASSLRTSGTDTQYF. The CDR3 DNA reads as TGTGCCAGCAGCCTTCGGACTAGCGGCACAGATACGCAGTATTTT.

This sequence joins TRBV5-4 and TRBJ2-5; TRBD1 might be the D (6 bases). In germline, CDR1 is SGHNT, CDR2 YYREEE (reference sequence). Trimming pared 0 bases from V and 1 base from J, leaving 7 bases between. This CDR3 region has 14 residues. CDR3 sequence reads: CASSLEGVQETQYF. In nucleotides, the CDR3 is TGTGCCAGCAGCTTGGAGGGGGTCCAAGAGACCCAGTACTTC.